This paragraph covers one TCR beta chain sequence. Its antigen is undetermined. These data come from a study of shared clonotypes between healthy human individuals. Study-level information: Per-donor plates numbered three CD4 naive, three CD4 memory, two CD8 naive and one CD8 memory.

General study points: Around 4.7% of naive CD4 clonotypes were shared across a handful of donors.

Naive CD8 populations comprised CD45RO-negative cells positively selected for CCR7, excluding terminally differentiated effector memory CD45RA+ cells. From germline, CDR1 is SGHNT and CDR2 YYREEE (reference sequence). Germline trimming cut 4 bases from V and 5 bases from J; bases unmatched to any gene: 9. CDR3 size: 15 residues. The repertoire was sequenced with immunoSEQ multiplex PCR; TCRdb's copy has only in-frame clones and lacks some. This sample has about 2.2 million clones, with roughly 93% found just once. The chain recombines TRBV5-4 with TRBJ2-1, with 7 nucleotides matching TRBD1. Input material: naive CD8+ T cells from PBMCs. This TCR was recovered from a man younger than 30 in good health. Some clones in this sample may be carry-over from other donors' samples. The CDR3 is CASSSIDRAHNEQFF. CDR3 sequence (DNA): TGTGCCAGCAGCAGCATCGACAGGGCCCACAATGAGCAGTTCTTC.